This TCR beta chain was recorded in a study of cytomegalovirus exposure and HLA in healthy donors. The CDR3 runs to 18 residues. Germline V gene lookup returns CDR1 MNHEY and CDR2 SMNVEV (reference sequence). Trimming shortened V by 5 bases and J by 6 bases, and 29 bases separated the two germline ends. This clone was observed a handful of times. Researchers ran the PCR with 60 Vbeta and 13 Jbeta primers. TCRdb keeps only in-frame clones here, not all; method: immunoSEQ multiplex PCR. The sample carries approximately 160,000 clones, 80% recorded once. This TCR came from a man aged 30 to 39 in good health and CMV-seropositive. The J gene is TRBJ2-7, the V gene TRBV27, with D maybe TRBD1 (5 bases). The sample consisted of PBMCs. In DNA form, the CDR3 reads TGTGCCAGCAGTCCCACCCCTGTCAACAGGCTGCTGATTAGCGAGCAGTACTTC. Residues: CASSPTPVNRLLISEQYF.